The rows below give T cell receptor beta chains drawn from one sample of a study of cytomegalovirus exposure and HLA in healthy donors. Profiled with immunoSEQ multiplex PCR; TCRdb holds only in-frame clones, not every one. The table lists around 150,000 clones, almost 80% of them singletons. Source material: PBMCs. These receptors were obtained from a woman aged 25 to 45 in good health and CMV-seronegative. Each CDR3 is given with its conserved first and last residue. Each record gives: J gene, V gene, CDR3 length, CDR3 protein.

TRBJ1-5,TRBV18,17,CASSSLKDGGYNQPQHF
TRBJ1-2,TRBV27,13,CASSSGLRKGYTF
TRBJ1-3,TRBV5-1,16,CASSLAGTGGRNTIYF
TRBJ1-1,TRBV9,15,CASSVGGGGRTEAFF
TRBJ2-2,TRBV30,16,CAWSVLGREVTGELFF
TRBJ2-7,TRBV27,13,CASSPRTVYEQYF
TRBJ1-2,TRBV6-1,14,CASLLTGQIYGYTF
TRBJ1-1,TRBV5-4,14,CASSLPQGGTEAFF
TRBJ1-5,TRBV7-2,14,CASSLSHSNQPQHF
TRBJ2-7,TRBV7-9,16,CASSPATQAGEGEQYF
TRBJ1-1,TRBV5-4,14,CASSQVGGNTEAFF
TRBJ1-2,TRBV15,14,CATSTRRTGDGYTF
TRBJ2-7,TRBV6-1,16,CASSDLAWGGTYEQYF
TRBJ2-7,TRBV11-2,12,CASVSGGYEQYF
TRBJ2-7,TRBV7-6,16,CASSLVSGGNSYEQYF
TRBJ2-7,TRBV10-1,15,CASSDRTGGSYEQYF
TRBJ2-7,TRBV27,16,CASSLSGGGASGEQYF